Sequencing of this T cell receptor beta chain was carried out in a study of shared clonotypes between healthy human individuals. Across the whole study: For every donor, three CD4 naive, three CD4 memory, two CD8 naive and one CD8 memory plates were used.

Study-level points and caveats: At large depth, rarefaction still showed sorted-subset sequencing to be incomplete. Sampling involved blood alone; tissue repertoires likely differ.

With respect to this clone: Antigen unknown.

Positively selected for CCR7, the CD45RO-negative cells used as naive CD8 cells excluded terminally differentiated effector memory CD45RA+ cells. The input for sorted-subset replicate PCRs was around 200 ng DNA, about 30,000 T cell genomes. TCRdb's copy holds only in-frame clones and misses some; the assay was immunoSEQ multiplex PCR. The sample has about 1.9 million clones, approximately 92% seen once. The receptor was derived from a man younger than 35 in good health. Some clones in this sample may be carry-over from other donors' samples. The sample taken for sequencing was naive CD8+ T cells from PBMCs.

The chain's CDR3 is CASSLDPTSGTDTQYF. Written as DNA, the CDR3 is TGTGCCAGCAGCTTAGATCCCACTAGCGGCACAGATACGCAGTATTTT. J is TRBJ2-3 and V is TRBV11-2; 7 bases line up with TRBD2. The CDR3 runs 16 residues. The V segment lost 0 bases and the J segment 1 base; nucleotides outside the gene matches: 4. Per the germline V gene, CDR1 is SGHAT and CDR2 is FQNNGV.